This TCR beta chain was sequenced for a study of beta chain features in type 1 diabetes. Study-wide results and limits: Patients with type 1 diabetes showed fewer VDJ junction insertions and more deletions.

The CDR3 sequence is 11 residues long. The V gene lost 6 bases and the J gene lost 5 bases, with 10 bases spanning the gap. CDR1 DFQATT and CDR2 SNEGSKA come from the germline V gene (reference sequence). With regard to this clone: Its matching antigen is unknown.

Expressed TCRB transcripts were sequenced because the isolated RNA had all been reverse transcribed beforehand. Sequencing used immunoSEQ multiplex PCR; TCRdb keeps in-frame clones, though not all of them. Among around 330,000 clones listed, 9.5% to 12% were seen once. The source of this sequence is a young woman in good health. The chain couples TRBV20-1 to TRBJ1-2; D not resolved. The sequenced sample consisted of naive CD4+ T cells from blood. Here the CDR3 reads CSATGPYGYTF. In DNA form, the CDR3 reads TGCAGTGCCACCGGTCCGTATGGCTACACCTTC.